A single T cell receptor (beta chain) is shown here with its context. The sample originates from a study of T cell changes during pregnancy in multiple sclerosis. Generated by immunoSEQ multiplex PCR, the TCRdb table keeps only in-frame clones and is missing some. In the table there are tens of thousands of clones, roughly 90% of which are singletons. The CDR3 length is 17 residues. Per the germline V gene, CDR1 is KGHSH and CDR2 is LQKENI. With V trimmed by 5 bases and J by 2 bases, 10 bases remained unmatched. The input for sequencing was peripheral blood, taken in the first trimester of pregnancy. The chain has TRBV18 and TRBJ2-3; 10 bases line up with TRBD2. This sequence was found in a female donor in good health, enrolled as a control in a pregnancy study. CDR3 coding DNA: TGTGCCAGCTCAACCGCCAGCGGGAGGGCCCTCACAGATACGCAGTATTTT. Its protein product is CASSTASGRALTDTQYF.